Included here is one T cell receptor beta chain sequence, with context. What it binds is unknown. A single base separates this from a much larger clone, so it may be a read error. The data were obtained in a study of tumor-infiltrating lymphocytes in primary liver carcinoma. General study results and limits: Pairs of tumor regions overlapped more than tumor-adjacent and tumor-blood pairs did.

Unsorted bulk tissue, 20-30 mg of it, served as the source for co-extraction of RNA and DNA. Total RNA amounting to 500 ng was the source from which TCR beta cDNA was made with a constant-region primer. Nested multiplex PCR, run for three rounds with slightly modified ARM-PCR, yielded TCR beta libraries. Investigators reported that the first two PCR rounds, at roughly 11 cycles each, used TRBV1-TRBV30 forward primers with a C-beta reverse primer. A single record per CDR3 protein comes from TCRdb applying MiXCR to the multiplex PCR reads. This sample has fewer than 150,000 distinct CDR3 sequences; 60% to 70% occur once, and the top ten carry roughly a tenth. There are 18 residues in the CDR3. Looked up from germline, CDR1 is MNHEY and CDR2 is SVGAGI. V lost 5 bases and J 0 bases, leaving 20 bases between the germline ends.

The source is a woman in her sixties with primary liver carcinoma and hepatitis B virus infection. The sequencing input was liver tumor tissue from sampling region 1. The subset denotes: tumor region T1, superior pole. The J gene is TRBJ1-5, the V gene TRBV6-5; a weak D match, TRBD1 (5 bases). CDR3 sequence (DNA): TGTGCCAGCAGTCCCCGAGCGGACACACCGTATAGCAATCAGCCCCAGCATTTT. This codes for CASSPRADTPYSNQPQHF.